The 22 T cell receptor beta chains below all came from one sample that was sequenced in a study of PD-L1 blockade in urothelial cancer. Stated time point: pretreatment peripheral blood. The assay was immunoSEQ multiplex PCR, and TCRdb's table has in-frame clones only and misses some. The data contain around 82,000 clones, less than 90% of them singletons. Specimen: PBMCs, collected around atezolizumab (anti-PD-L1) treatment. These TCRs come from a man aged 60 to 69 with urothelial cancer.

The CDR3 bases are TGTGCCAGCAGCCAGGGCCTCATCGAAGGGGTGGAGACCCAGTACTTC. Amino acid sequence: CASSQGLIEGVETQYF. The chain combines TRBV11-3 with TRBJ2-5, with D tentatively TRBD1 (5 bases). There are 16 residues in the CDR3. Germline V gives CDR1 SGHNT, CDR2 YENEEA. V was trimmed by 5 bases and J by 5 bases, leaving 21 bases between them. Full variable domain (outside the CDR3, taken from reference TRBV11-3 and TRBJ2-5): EAGVVQSPRYKIIEKKQPVAFWCNPISGHNTLYWYLQNLGQGPELLIRYENEEAVDDSQLPKDRFSAERLKGVDSTLKIQPAELGDSAVYLCASSQGLIEGVETQYFGPGTRLLVL.

The V and J genes are TRBV6-5 and TRBJ2-1; no reliable D call. Trimming pared 2 bases from V and 4 bases from J, leaving 12 bases between. Germline CDR1 is MNHEY and CDR2 is SVGAGI. There are 15 residues in the CDR3. The DNA of the CDR3 is TGTGCCAGCAGTTACGACACCTCAAATTACAATGAGCAGTTCTTC. Its translation is CASSYDTSNYNEQFF.

The chain carries TRBV19 and TRBJ1-1, with TRBD1 matching 9 bases. This CDR3 region has 17 residues. The V and J ends lost 5 bases and 0 bases, in that order; junction bases with no gene match: 10. Germline CDR1 and CDR2: LNHDA and SQIVND (reference sequence). The CDR3 coding sequence is TGTGCCAGTAGTTTAAACAGGGGGCCGGGGATGAACACTGAAGCTTTCTTT. Residues: CASSLNRGPGMNTEAFF.

This clone was detected a few times. V is TRBV27 and J is TRBJ1-1; tentatively, D is TRBD1 (5 bases). The CDR3 sequence is 14 residues long. Trimming took off 3 bases at V and 6 bases at J, with 14 bases between the two ends. Per germline, CDR1 MNHEY and CDR2 SMNVEV (reference sequence). The CDR3 spells CASSFGGDNSEAFF. The CDR3 DNA reads TGTGCCAGCAGTTTTGGGGGGGATAACTCTGAAGCTTTCTTT.

This chain joins TRBV6-1 and TRBJ1-1; 10 bases agree with TRBD1. This CDR3 is built from 17 residues. Germline-derived CDR1 and CDR2 are MNHNS and SASEGT. V shed 4 bases, J shed 1 base, and the junction held 9 bases outside the gene matches. The CDR3 here is CASSANRQGARNTEAFF. DNA for the CDR3: TGTGCCAGCAGTGCGAACCGACAGGGGGCCCGGAACACTGAAGCTTTCTTT.

The chain is built from TRBV12-1 and TRBJ1-4. TRBV12-1 is termed a pseudogene. This CDR3 spans 14 amino acids. In nucleotides, the CDR3 is TGTGCCAGCAGCTTTCGTTTAATCAATGAAAAACTGTTTTTT. Amino acids: CASSFRLINEKLFF.

The rearrangement joins TRBV13 to TRBJ1-1, with D unresolved. This CDR3 comprises 12 residues. In germline, CDR1 is PRHDT, CDR2 FYEKMQ (reference sequence). V was cut by 1 base and J by 9 bases, with 9 bases left in between. As DNA, the CDR3 is TGTGCCAGCAGCTTAGATCCGGGAAAAGCTTTCTTT. It translates to CASSLDPGKAFF. The entire variable domain, with the rest obtained from reference TRBV13 and TRBJ1-1, is as follows: AAGVIQSPRHLIKEKRETATLKCYPIPRHDTVYWYQQGPGQDPQFLISFYEKMQSDKGSIPDRFSAQQFSDYHSELNMSSLELGDSALYFCASSLDPGKAFFGQGTRLTVV.

This chain uses TRBV12-2 with TRBJ1-4; whether TRBD1, the table's D call, matches the DNA was not checked. TRBV12-2 is a documented pseudogene. CDR3 length: 15 amino acids. CDR3 region: CASRFAGQANEKLFF. The CDR3 DNA sequence: TGTGCAAGTCGCTTCGCGGGACAGGCAAATGAAAAACTGTTTTTT.

The chain couples TRBV18 to TRBJ2-2; D is perhaps TRBD1 (5 bases). The germline V gene has CDR1 KGHSH and CDR2 LQKENI. V gave up 1 base and J gave up 5 bases, with 11 bases separating them. This CDR3 comprises 15 residues. The CDR3 spells CASSPRQGHTGELFF. CDR3 DNA sequence: TGTGCCAGCTCACCACGGCAGGGCCATACCGGGGAGCTGTTTTTT.

The chain carries TRBV14 and TRBJ2-6; D is uncertain. Germline V gene sequence: CDR1 SGHDN, CDR2 FVKESK. The V gene lost 0 bases and the J gene lost 1 base, with 4 bases spanning the gap. The CDR3 spans 15 residues. CDR3: CASSQERSGANVLTF. CDR3 bases: TGTGCCAGCAGCCAAGAGCGATCTGGGGCCAACGTCCTGACTTTC.

This clone was seen once. The chain links TRBV6-5 to TRBJ1-3, with 7 bases fitting TRBD1. Germline loops: CDR1 MNHEY, CDR2 SVGAGI. The CDR3 is made up of 15 amino acids. After removal of 5 bases from V and 2 bases from J, the junction contained 6 bases not matched to a gene. The CDR3 nucleotides are TGTGCCAGCAGTACACGACAGGGTGCTGGAAACACCATATATTTT. Residues: CASSTRQGAGNTIYF.

In DNA, the CDR3 is TGTGCCAGCACTCAGCAGGGTAGGTCTGAAGCTTTCTTT. Translation gives CASTQQGRSEAFF. The rearrangement uses TRBV6-1 and TRBJ1-1; maybe TRBD1 (5 bases). This CDR3 contains 13 residues. Germline V lookup: CDR1 MNHNS, CDR2 SASEGT. Trimming took off 7 bases at V and 6 bases at J, with 15 bases between the two ends.

This clone showed up just once. This rearrangement joins TRBV19 to TRBJ1-5; D is perhaps TRBD1 (6 bases). Germline V gene sequence: CDR1 LNHDA, CDR2 SQIVND (reference sequence). The CDR3 is 15 amino acids. V lost 3 bases and J 7 bases, leaving 16 bases between the germline ends. CDR3 in DNA: TGTGCCAGTAGTATGGGGGTTACAGGGAGCCAGCCCCAGCATTTT. This sequence encodes CASSMGVTGSQPQHF. Using reference TRBV19 and TRBJ1-5 for the parts outside the CDR3, the full variable domain is DGGITQSPKYLFRKEGQNVTLSCEQNLNHDAMYWYRQDPGQGLRLIYYSQIVNDFQKGDIAEGYSVSREKKESFPLTVTSAQKNPTAFYLCASSMGVTGSQPQHFGDGTRLSIL.

The CDR3 here is CASSIDVASKKLFF. CDR3 sequence (DNA): TGTGCCAGTAGTATAGATGTGGCAAGTAAAAAACTGTTTTTT. V usage is TRBV19 and J usage is TRBJ1-4; D ambiguous. The CDR3 loop spans 14 amino acids. Germline loops: CDR1 LNHDA, CDR2 SQIVND (reference sequence). V was pared by 0 bases and J by 9 bases, with 11 bases between.

The rearrangement joins TRBV2 to TRBJ1-2; D possibly corresponds to TRBD1 (6 bases). V was cut by 4 bases and J by 5 bases, with 14 bases left in between. CDR3 length: 14 residues. Germline CDR1 reads SNHLY; CDR2 reads FYNNEI. The CDR3: CASSVSETGYGYTF. The CDR3 bases are TGTGCCAGCAGTGTTTCCGAGACAGGTTATGGCTACACCTTC.

DNA for the CDR3: TGCAGCGTTGTCGGTCCAGGGGAAAGTGGAAACACCATATATTTT. This encodes CSVVGPGESGNTIYF. V usage is TRBV29-1 and J usage is TRBJ1-3, with D possibly being TRBD1 (6 bases). The CDR3 contains 15 residues. V lost 4 bases and J lost 3, with 16 bases in between. Per the germline V gene, CDR1 is SQVTM and CDR2 is ANQGSEA.

The rearrangement joins TRBV6-5 to TRBJ1-2; 7 bases map to TRBD1. Germline lookup yields CDR1 MNHEY and CDR2 SVGAGI. This CDR3 is 14 amino acids long. The V gene end was trimmed by 5 bases and the J gene end by 7 bases; junction bases not matched to a gene: 10. CDR3 DNA: TGTGCCAGCAGTGAGAACACAGGGGCGGCTGGCTACACCTTC. Translation gives CASSENTGAAGYTF.

The genes are TRBV5-1 and TRBJ2-3; 7 bases are a match to TRBD1. After removal of 2 bases from V and 4 bases from J, the junction contained 1 base not matched to a gene. The CDR3 length is 13 residues. Germline values: CDR1 SGHRS, CDR2 YFSETQ. The CDR3 loop reads CASSLGGADTQYF. CDR3 bases: TGCGCCAGCAGCTTAGGGGGCGCAGATACGCAGTATTTT.

The V and J genes are TRBV28 and TRBJ2-6; D is unclear. V lost 6 bases, J lost 4 bases, and 16 bases lay in between. CDR3 length: 16 residues. Germline V gene lookup returns CDR1 MDHEN and CDR2 SYDVKM. The DNA of the CDR3 is TGTGCCAGCAGCCTGCTGTGGGCTTCGGGGGCCAACGTCCTGACTTTC. It yields the protein CASSLLWASGANVLTF.

J is TRBJ1-2 and V is TRBV7-2; D ambiguous. Trimming stripped 0 bases from V and 7 bases from J, with 15 bases between. Germline V gene data show CDR1 as SGHTA and CDR2 as FQGNSA. The CDR3 loop spans 15 amino acids. As DNA, the CDR3 is TGTGCCAGCAGCTTAGCGGGGTTTTTTGAGGGTGGCTACACCTTC. Residues: CASSLAGFFEGGYTF.

The CDR3 protein is CASSWRPSGGYEQYF. The CDR3, as DNA: TGTGCCAGCAGCTGGAGGCCTAGCGGGGGCTACGAGCAGTACTTC. This chain uses TRBV6-5 with TRBJ2-7; 10 bases are a match to TRBD2. CDR1 is MNHEY, CDR2 SVGAGI, per germline. With V trimmed by 6 bases and J by 3 bases, 8 bases remained unmatched. CDR3 length: 15 residues.

The chain has TRBV4-1 and TRBJ1-3, with 10 bases fitting TRBD1. Unmatched junction bases numbered 6, after V lost 3 bases and J lost 1 base. Germline loops: CDR1 MGHRA, CDR2 YSYEKL. This CDR3 contains 17 residues. This chain's CDR3 is CASSQWDRGVSGNTIYF. DNA for the CDR3: TGCGCCAGCAGCCAGTGGGACAGGGGTGTATCTGGAAACACCATATATTTT.